The clone carrying this TCR beta chain was recorded a few times. Its antigen is unknown. These data belong to a study of T cell repertoires in cytomegalovirus infection. Study-wide context: CMV infection together with matching HLA type was indicated by public TCR beta signatures.

V dropped 5 bases and J dropped 6 bases, with 10 bases sitting between them. The CDR3 sequence is 13 residues long. Germline-derived CDR1 and CDR2 are SGHTA and FQGNSA. Whole-study results and caveats: Summed public TCR beta family frequency identified CMV carriers bearing the relevant HLA. CMV-specific TCR beta clonotypes restricted by HLA-C were the ones dominating the ex vivo response.

TCRdb reprocessed the reads with MiXCR, giving one entry per CDR3 protein. The sample lists 400,000 or so distinct CDR3 sequences; under 40% were seen once. This clonotype was sampled from a human donor in good health (CMV status not recorded). Some clones in this sample may be carry-over from other donors' samples. The V and J genes are TRBV7-2 and TRBJ2-2; D is possibly TRBD2 (7 bases). The source material was PBMCs. The CDR3 reads CASSGGAAGELFF. For the CDR3, the DNA is TGTGCCAGCAGCGGGGGGGCGGCCGGGGAGCTGTTTTTT.